A selection of T cell receptor beta chains follows, all from one sample in a study of T cell responses to AZD1222 COVID-19 vaccine. Sequencing used immunoSEQ multiplex PCR; TCRdb keeps in-frame clones, though not all of them. The sample lists approximately 84,000 clones; 89% were seen once. This material consisted of peripheral blood, taken on day 0 of AZD1222 vaccination. The receptors were gathered from an adult in good health. CDR3s include the opening cysteine and the closing phenylalanine or tryptophan. The order of the fields is D gene, V gene, clone size, J gene, CDR3 DNA, CDR3 protein. D genes are given only for firm matches. Some rows mark clone size as missing; the rest say once, few, many or name a class of expanded clone.

>TRBD1|TRBV7-3|.|TRBJ1-4
TGTGCCAGCAGCACAGACAGGGTAACGGATGAAAAACTGTTTTTT
CASSTDRVTDEKLFF
>TRBD2|TRBV30|.|TRBJ2-5
TGTGCCTGGAGTGTAGGTCCTAGCGGGAGTTGGGAGACCCAGTACTTC
CAWSVGPSGSWETQYF
>.|TRBV9|.|TRBJ1-1
TGTGCCAGCAGCGTAGGAGCCCTCGCTGAAACTTTCTTT
CASSVGALAETFF
>.|TRBV18|.|TRBJ2-3
TGTGCCAGCTCACACAGGGACGGAAGCGGGACAGATACGCAGTATTTT
CASSHRDGSGTDTQYF
>TRBD2|TRBV4-2|.|TRBJ2-5
TGTGCCAGCAGCGATCTAGCGGGGGGAGAGACCCAGTACTTC
CASSDLAGGETQYF
>TRBD1|TRBV7-3|.|TRBJ1-1
TGTGCCAGCAGCTCATCCGGGACAGACACTGAAGCTTTCTTT
CASSSSGTDTEAFF
>TRBD1|TRBV11-2|.|TRBJ1-2
TGTGCCAGCAGCTCATCGGACAGGGTCAATGGCTACACCTTC
CASSSSDRVNGYTF
>.|TRBV3-1/TRBV3-2|few|TRBJ2-1
TGTGCCAGCAGCCAAGATTGGGCCTACAATGAGCAGTTCTTC
CASSQDWAYNEQFF
>TRBD1|TRBV2|.|TRBJ1-3
TGTGCCAGCGGACAGGCCAGCTTTGGAAACACCATATATTTT
CASGQASFGNTIYF
>.|TRBV9|.|TRBJ2-3
TGTGCCAGCAGTCCCGGGGTAGTAGCCTCTTTCGATACGCAGTATTTT
CASSPGVVASFDTQYF
>.|TRBV19|.|TRBJ1-5
TGTGCCAGTAGTATAAACAATCAGCCCCAGCATTTT
CASSINNQPQHF
>.|TRBV7-8|.|TRBJ2-5
TGTGCCAGCAGCCTACAAGAGACCCAGTACTTC
CASSLQETQYF
>.|TRBV5-1|.|TRBJ2-5
TGCGCCAGCAGCTTGGTTGCGGGCAATCAAGAGACCCAGTACTTC
CASSLVAGNQETQYF
>TRBD2|TRBV5-6|.|TRBJ2-7
TGTGCCAGCAGCCCCGTAGCGGGGGGGCACGAGCAGTACTTC
CASSPVAGGHEQYF
>TRBD1|TRBV5-8|.|TRBJ2-7
TGTGCCAGCAGCTTTACAGGGGTAACCTACGAGCAGTACTTC
CASSFTGVTYEQYF
>TRBD1|TRBV6-5|.|TRBJ2-7
TGTGCCAGCAGTAAGACAGGGTCCCACGAGCAGTACTTC
CASSKTGSHEQYF
>.|TRBV7-2|.|TRBJ1-2
TGTGCCAGCAGCCCTACTAGGGACGGGGGCTACACCTTC
CASSPTRDGGYTF
>.|TRBV30|.|TRBJ1-2
TGTGCCTGGAGTGTAATATCGCCCAACTATGGCTACACCTTC
CAWSVISPNYGYTF
>.|TRBV6-6|.|TRBJ2-7
TGTGCCAGCAGTCCGAGTATAGCCTACGAGCAGTACTTC
CASSPSIAYEQYF
>TRBD1|TRBV29-1|.|TRBJ1-6
TGCAGCGTTGCCGAAGGGACAGGGAATTCACCCCTCCACTTT
CSVAEGTGNSPLHF
>.|TRBV6-5|.|TRBJ2-7
TGTGCCAGCAGTCAGGGTAACGAGCAGTACTTC
CASSQGNEQYF
>.|TRBV11-3|.|TRBJ2-1
TGTGCCAGCAGCTTAGAAGGGGGGATGGGTGAGCAGTTCTTC
CASSLEGGMGEQFF
>.|TRBV5-4|.|TRBJ1-3
TGTGCCAGCAGCTTGGCCAACAACCTTGACAGCTCTGGAAACACCATATATTTT
CASSLANNLDSSGNTIYF
>.|TRBV2|.|TRBJ2-3
TGTGCCAGCACCCAGGGTAGCGGAAGCACAGATACGCAGTATTTT
CASTQGSGSTDTQYF
>TRBD1|TRBV5-4|.|TRBJ1-3
TGTGCCAGCAGCGAGGGCAACAGGGGATCCGGAAACACCATATATTTT
CASSEGNRGSGNTIYF
>TRBD1|TRBV7-9|.|TRBJ1-2
TGTGCCAGCAGCTTAGGGACAGGGTGGTCGGAAGGCTACACCTTC
CASSLGTGWSEGYTF
>.|TRBV28|.|TRBJ1-6
TGTGCCAGCAGTTCCCTGGGGCGGCCGGATAATTCACCCCTCCACTTT
CASSSLGRPDNSPLHF
>.|TRBV6-5|.|TRBJ2-7
TGTGCCAGCAGTTACTCGAGTAAACGGCACTCCTACGAGCAGTACTTC
CASSYSSKRHSYEQYF
>.|TRBV9|.|TRBJ2-3
TGTGCCAGCAGCGTAGGGACTGACCCTAGCACAGATACGCAGTATTTT
CASSVGTDPSTDTQYF
>TRBD2|TRBV7-9|.|TRBJ2-7
TGTGCCAGCAGCTTAGGGGGGGGTCCCTACGAGCAGTACTTC
CASSLGGGPYEQYF
>.|TRBV7-6|.|TRBJ1-1
TGTGCCAGCAGCCCCGGCCCTGGGGGGAACACTGAAGCTTTCTTT
CASSPGPGGNTEAFF
>.|TRBV11-2|.|TRBJ2-7
TGTGCCAGCAGCCGGGTTCCGGACAGAAACTACGAGCAGTACTTC
CASSRVPDRNYEQYF
>TRBD2|TRBV5-1|.|TRBJ2-1
TGCGCCAGCAGCTTGGAGGGTAGCGGGTGGGGCCAGTTCTTC
CASSLEGSGWGQFF
>.|TRBV9|.|TRBJ1-2
TGTGCCAGCAGCGTACGTGGGGACTATGGCTACACCTTC
CASSVRGDYGYTF
>.|TRBV19|.|TRBJ1-1
TGTGCCAGTAGTGTAGGCCTGAACACTGAAGCTTTCTTT
CASSVGLNTEAFF
>TRBD1|TRBV7-2|.|TRBJ1-3
TGTGCCAGCAGCTTATTGACAGGGGCTGGAAACACCATATATTTT
CASSLLTGAGNTIYF